This TCR beta chain is from a study of tumor and adjacent non-tumor tissue in lung cancer. The overall study: Patients comprised approximately eleven adenocarcinoma, a couple of squamous cell carcinoma and 1 small cell lung cancer. Aged roughly 31 to 85 years, patients included 10 men and five or six women with stage I to III disease. Study observations and caveats: Compared with tumor, normal lung showed significantly lower TCR diversity. In normal lung, the top 100 clones were significantly more dominant than in tumor.

RNA was extracted from bulk tissue without any cell sorting. Worth noting for this clonotype: What it binds is not known. This CDR3 is missing its conserved last phenylalanine or tryptophan, likely due to a read error.

CDR1 and CDR2 (germline): SGHVS, FQNEAQ. The CDR3 totals 15 residues. TCRbeta libraries were built with three rounds of nested PCR, modified from ARM-PCR. TCRdb re-analysed the multiplex PCR reads in MiXCR, keeping a single row per CDR3 protein. The sample contains more than 70,000 distinct CDR3 sequences, roughly three fifths of which appear only once. V usage is TRBV7-8 and J usage is TRBJ1-5, with D uncertain. This TCR was recovered from a man between 65 and 80 years old with non-small cell lung cancer. Sequencing was done on a sample of lung tumor tissue. In DNA, the CDR3 is TGTGTCAGCAGCCGGACCGACGGACTCAATCAGCCCCAGCATTAT. Its translation is CVSSRTDGLNQPQHY.